One T cell receptor beta chain is described in this entry. The target antigen is unknown. The sample originates from a study of cytomegalovirus exposure and HLA in healthy donors. Study results and caveats: Published work reported that the classifier diagnosed cytomegalovirus status with high specificity and sensitivity.

Germline assignment: CDR1 SGHDT and CDR2 YYEEEE. V was trimmed by 2 bases and J by 3 bases, leaving 12 bases between them. The CDR3 spans 15 residues. The PCR made use of 60 Vbeta and 13 Jbeta primers. The assay was immunoSEQ multiplex PCR, and TCRdb's table has in-frame clones only and misses some. This sample has around 160,000 clones; approximately 78% occur once, and the top ten carry about 1.3%. This receptor was taken from a male donor in good health and CMV-seronegative. Source material: PBMCs. V is TRBV5-6 and J is TRBJ1-5; D possibly corresponds to TRBD1 (5 bases). CDR3 in amino acids: CASSFGGGNNQPQHF. CDR3 sequence (DNA): TGTGCCAGCAGCTTTGGGGGGGGGAACAATCAGCCCCAGCATTTT.